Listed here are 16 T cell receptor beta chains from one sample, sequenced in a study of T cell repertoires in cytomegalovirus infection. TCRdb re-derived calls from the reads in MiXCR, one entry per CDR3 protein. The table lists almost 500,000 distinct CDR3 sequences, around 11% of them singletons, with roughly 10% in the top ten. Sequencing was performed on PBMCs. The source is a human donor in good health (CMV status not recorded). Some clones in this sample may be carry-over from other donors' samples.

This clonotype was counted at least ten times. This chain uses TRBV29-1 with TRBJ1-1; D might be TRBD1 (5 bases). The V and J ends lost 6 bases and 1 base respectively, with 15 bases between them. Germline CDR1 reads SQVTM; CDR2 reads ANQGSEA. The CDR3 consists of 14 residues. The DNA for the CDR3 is TGCAGCGTCTCATGGGGCCGAGCGAACACTGAAGCTTTCTTT. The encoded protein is CSVSWGRANTEAFF.

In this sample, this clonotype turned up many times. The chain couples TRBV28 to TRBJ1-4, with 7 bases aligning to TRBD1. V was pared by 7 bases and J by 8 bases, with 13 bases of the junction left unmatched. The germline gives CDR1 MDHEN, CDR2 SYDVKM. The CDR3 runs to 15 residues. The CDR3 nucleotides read TGTGCCAGCACCTTACCGACAGGGTTACGCGAAAAACTGTTTTTT. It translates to CASTLPTGLREKLFF.

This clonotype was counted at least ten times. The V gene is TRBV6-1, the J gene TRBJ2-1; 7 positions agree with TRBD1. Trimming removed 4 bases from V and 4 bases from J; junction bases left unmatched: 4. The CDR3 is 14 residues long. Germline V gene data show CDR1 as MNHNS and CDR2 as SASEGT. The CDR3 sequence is CASSGQGFYNEQFF. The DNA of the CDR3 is TGTGCCAGCAGTGGACAGGGTTTTTACAATGAGCAGTTCTTC.

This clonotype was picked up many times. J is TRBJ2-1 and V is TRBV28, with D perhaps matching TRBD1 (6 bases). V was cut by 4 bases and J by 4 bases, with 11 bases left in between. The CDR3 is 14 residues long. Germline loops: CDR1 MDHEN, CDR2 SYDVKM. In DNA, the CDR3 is TGTGCCAGCAGTTCCTACGGGACATACAATGAGCAGTTCTTC. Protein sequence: CASSSYGTYNEQFF.

The CDR3 loop is CASSQDEVGVEQYF. The CDR3 region has the DNA TGCGCCAGCAGCCAAGATGAAGTAGGGGTCGAGCAGTACTTC. The chain recombines TRBV4-1 with TRBJ2-7; a possible D gene is TRBD1 (5 bases). CDR3 size: 14 residues. The germline CDR1 and CDR2 sequences are MGHRA and YSYEKL. V lost 0 bases and J lost 6, with 12 bases in between.

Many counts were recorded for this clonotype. This CDR3 reads CASSLMAGKGGYTF. The CDR3 DNA reads as TGTGCCAGCAGCTTGATGGCAGGAAAGGGTGGCTACACCTTC. The V and J genes are TRBV5-4 and TRBJ1-2; D is unresolved. Germline V gene lookup returns CDR1 SGHNT and CDR2 YYREEE (reference sequence). The CDR3 is 14 amino acids. V lost 1 base and J 7 bases, leaving 14 bases between the germline ends.

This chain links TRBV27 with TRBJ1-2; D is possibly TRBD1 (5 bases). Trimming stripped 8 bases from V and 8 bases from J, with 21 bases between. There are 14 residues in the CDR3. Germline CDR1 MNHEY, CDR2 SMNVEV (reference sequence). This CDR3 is CASAGGGKPSGYTF. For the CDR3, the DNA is TGTGCCAGCGCTGGCGGGGGGAAACCGTCCGGCTACACCTTC.

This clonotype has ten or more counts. The DNA of the CDR3 is TGTGCCATCAGTGGATTTAAGTCCCCCGGGGCCAAAAACATTCAGTACTTC. Protein sequence: CAISGFKSPGAKNIQYF. This chain links TRBV10-3 with TRBJ2-4; D remains ambiguous. The V gene lost 4 bases and the J gene lost 1 base, with 17 bases spanning the gap. The CDR3 is 17 amino acids. Germline lookup yields CDR1 ENHRY and CDR2 SYGVKD.

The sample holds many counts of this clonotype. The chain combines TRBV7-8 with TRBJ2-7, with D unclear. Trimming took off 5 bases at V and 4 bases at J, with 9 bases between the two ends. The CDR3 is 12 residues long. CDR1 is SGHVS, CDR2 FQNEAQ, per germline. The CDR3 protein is CASSPFRYEQYF. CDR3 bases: TGTGCCAGCAGCCCGTTCCGGTACGAGCAGTACTTC.

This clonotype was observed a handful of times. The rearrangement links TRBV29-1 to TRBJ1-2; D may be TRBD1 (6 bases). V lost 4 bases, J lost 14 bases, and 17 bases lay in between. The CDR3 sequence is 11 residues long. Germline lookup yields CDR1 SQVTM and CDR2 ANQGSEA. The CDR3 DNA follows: TGCAGCGTTGCGCTGCAGGGGAAGTTTACCTTC. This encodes CSVALQGKFTF.

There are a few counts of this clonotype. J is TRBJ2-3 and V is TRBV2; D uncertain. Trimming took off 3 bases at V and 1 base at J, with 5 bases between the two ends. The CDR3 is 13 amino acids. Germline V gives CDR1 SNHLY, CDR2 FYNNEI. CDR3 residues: CASSDWGTDTQYF. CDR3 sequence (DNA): TGTGCCAGCAGTGATTGGGGCACAGATACGCAGTATTTT.

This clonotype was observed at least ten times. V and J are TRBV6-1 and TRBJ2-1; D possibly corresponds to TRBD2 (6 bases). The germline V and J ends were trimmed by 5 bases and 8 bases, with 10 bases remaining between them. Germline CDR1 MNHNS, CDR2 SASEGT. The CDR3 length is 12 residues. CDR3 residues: CASSRTIDEQFF. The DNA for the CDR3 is TGTGCCAGCAGTCGGACTATCGATGAGCAGTTCTTC.

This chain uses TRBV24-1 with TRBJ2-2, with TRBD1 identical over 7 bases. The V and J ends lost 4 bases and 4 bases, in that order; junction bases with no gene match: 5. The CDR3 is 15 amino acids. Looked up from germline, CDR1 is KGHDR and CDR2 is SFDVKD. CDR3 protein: CATSDSGGGTGELFF. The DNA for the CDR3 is TGTGCCACCAGTGACTCAGGGGGTGGCACCGGGGAGCTGTTTTTT.

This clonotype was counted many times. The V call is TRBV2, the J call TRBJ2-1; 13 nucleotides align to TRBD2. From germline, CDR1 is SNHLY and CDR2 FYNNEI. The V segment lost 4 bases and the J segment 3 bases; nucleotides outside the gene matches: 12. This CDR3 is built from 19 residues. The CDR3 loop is CASSAGPRTSGSHYNEQFF. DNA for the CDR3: TGTGCCAGCAGTGCCGGACCTCGGACTAGCGGGAGTCACTACAATGAGCAGTTCTTC.

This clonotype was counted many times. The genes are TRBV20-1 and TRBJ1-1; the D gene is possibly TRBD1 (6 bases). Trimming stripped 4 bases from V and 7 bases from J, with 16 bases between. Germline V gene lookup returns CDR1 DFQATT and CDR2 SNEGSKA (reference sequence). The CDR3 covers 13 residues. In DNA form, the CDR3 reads TGCAGTGCTATGAGAGGGGGAGTGTATGAAGCTTTCTTT. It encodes CSAMRGGVYEAFF.

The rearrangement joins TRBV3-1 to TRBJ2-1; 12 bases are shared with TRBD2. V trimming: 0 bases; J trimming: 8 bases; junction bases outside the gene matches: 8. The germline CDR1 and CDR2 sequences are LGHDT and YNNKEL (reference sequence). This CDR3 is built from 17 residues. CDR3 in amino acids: CASSQDLASGGGDEQFF. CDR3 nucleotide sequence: TGTGCCAGCAGCCAAGATCTGGCTAGCGGGGGGGGCGATGAGCAGTTCTTC.